Here is one TCR beta chain with its context. The sample belongs to a study of tumor-infiltrating lymphocytes in localized non-small cell lung cancer. Whole-study context: Resected tumor was paired with non-adjacent uninvolved lung from the same patient.

Assay used: immunoSEQ multiplex PCR; TCRdb lists only in-frame clones, some missing. The sample holds about 13,000 clones; about four fifths are singletons and the top ten take around 12%. From germline, CDR1 is MNHEY and CDR2 SVGAGI. V lost 6 bases, J lost 5 bases, and 6 bases stayed unmatched. The CDR3 has 15 amino acids. The clonotype originates from a human donor with non-small cell lung cancer. The sequenced sample consisted of lung tumor tissue. This chain connects TRBV6-5 to TRBJ2-1; 11 bases match TRBD2. In nucleotides, the CDR3 is TGTGCCAGCAGGAGGCCGGGACTAGCGGACAATGAGCAGTTCTTC. Translation gives CASRRPGLADNEQFF.